These T cell receptor beta chains were read from a single sample in a study of shared clonotypes between healthy human individuals. Data came from immunoSEQ multiplex PCR; TCRdb stores just in-frame clones and leaves some out. Of 550,000 to 800,000 clones in the sample, about 90% were seen once. Sequenced input: memory CD8+ T cells from PBMCs. These receptors came from a man between 18 and 29 years old in good health. Some clones in this sample may be carry-over from other donors' samples. Both conserved end residues are part of each CDR3. D genes are given only for firm matches. Size values are once, few and many counts, or a class for expanded clones, and some rows have none.

-,TRBV27,TRBJ2-7,-,CASSFRREKVYEQYF,TGTGCCAGCAGTTTCCGGCGTGAGAAAGTCTACGAGCAGTACTTC
-,TRBV27,TRBJ2-7,TRBD1,CASSLGQSYEQYF,TGTGCCAGCAGTTTGGGACAGAGCTACGAGCAGTACTTC
once,TRBV10-3,TRBJ2-2,-,CAISERGAGELFF,TGTGCCATCAGTGAGAGAGGGGCCGGGGAGCTGTTTTTT
-,TRBV28,TRBJ1-5,-,CASSPWGAVRKDQPQHF,TGTGCCAGCAGTCCCTGGGGGGCAGTAAGGAAAGATCAGCCCCAGCATTTT
-,TRBV6-5,TRBJ1-1,-,CASSHQNTEAFF,TGTGCCAGCAGTCATCAGAACACTGAAGCTTTCTTT
once,TRBV20-1,TRBJ2-5,-,CSAITETQYF,TGCAGTGCTATCACAGAGACCCAGTACTTC
once,TRBV28,TRBJ1-1,TRBD1,CASDITGGTEAFF,TGTGCCAGCGATATCACAGGGGGGACTGAAGCTTTCTTT
-,TRBV30,TRBJ1-1,TRBD1,CAWRGSIRDSGPGTEAFF,TGTGCCTGGAGGGGTAGTATCCGGGACAGTGGACCGGGCACTGAAGCTTTCTTT
-,TRBV29-1,TRBJ1-1,-,CSVEEVGRAQAFF,TGCAGCGTTGAAGAAGTAGGCAGGGCGCAAGCTTTCTTT
-,TRBV7-8,TRBJ2-1,TRBD2,CAVRGSGRAHVINEQFF,TGTGCCGTCCGGGGTAGCGGGAGGGCCCATGTTATCAATGAGCAGTTCTTC
once,TRBV6-1,TRBJ1-2,TRBD1,CASTEGQAYYGYTF,TGTGCCAGCACCGAGGGACAGGCTTACTATGGCTACACCTTC
-,TRBV18,TRBJ2-5,TRBD1,CASSPGPAGTGGETQYF,TGTGCCAGCTCACCGGGGCCCGCCGGGACAGGGGGAGAGACCCAGTACTTC
-,TRBV29-1,TRBJ2-3,TRBD2,CSVGTSGTADTQYF,TGCAGCGTTGGGACTAGCGGGACCGCAGATACGCAGTATTTT
-,TRBV6-6,TRBJ2-1,TRBD2,CASSYLAGGNDEQFF,TGTGCCAGCAGTTATCTAGCGGGAGGGAACGATGAGCAGTTCTTC
once,TRBV11-2,TRBJ2-1,-,CASTPSPASLYNEQFF,TGTGCCAGCACGCCATCTCCCGCTAGCCTTTACAATGAGCAGTTCTTC
-,TRBV4-1,TRBJ2-7,-,CASSQDRGPYYEQYF,TGCGCCAGCAGCCAAGATCGGGGCCCCTACTACGAGCAGTACTTC
-,TRBV6-5,TRBJ2-7,-,CASSSPRRANEQYF,TGTGCCAGCAGCTCCCCGCGCAGGGCCAACGAGCAGTACTTC
medium-sized,TRBV21-1,TRBJ2-3,-,CASSPIRGQGTDTQYF,TGTGCCAGCAGCCCCATACGAGGACAGGGGACAGATACGCAGTATTTT
-,TRBV10-2,TRBJ2-1,-,CASTRQGSYNEQFF,TGCGCCAGCACTCGGCAGGGGTCCTACAATGAGCAGTTCTTC
once,TRBV11-2,TRBJ1-1,-,CASSLGVGEWNMNTEAFF,TGTGCCAGCAGCTTAGGGGTGGGGGAGTGGAACATGAACACTGAAGCTTTCTTT
-,TRBV2,TRBJ2-7,-,CASTEVGSWPRYEQYF,TGTGCCAGCACTGAAGTAGGTAGCTGGCCTCGCTACGAGCAGTACTTC
-,TRBV5-8,TRBJ2-7,TRBD2,CASSIRGTRNYEQYF,TGTGCCAGCAGTATCCGAGGGACTAGAAACTACGAGCAGTACTTC
-,TRBV19,TRBJ1-2,-,CASSILRTAGRDGYTF,TGTGCCAGTAGTATACTCAGGACGGCCGGGCGGGATGGCTACACCTTC
-,TRBV27,TRBJ2-7,-,CASSPSGAASWEQYF,TGTGCCAGCAGTCCCTCAGGAGCGGCCTCCTGGGAGCAGTACTTC
-,TRBV9,TRBJ2-7,TRBD2,CASSVGSGGGPYEQYF,TGTGCCAGCAGCGTAGGTAGCGGGGGGGGACCCTACGAGCAGTACTTC
-,TRBV2,TRBJ2-1,TRBD2,CASSELDRGAYNEQFF,TGTGCCAGCAGTGAACTGGACCGGGGGGCCTACAATGAGCAGTTCTTC
-,TRBV19,TRBJ1-1,-,CASSIDLGRRNTEAFF,TGTGCCAGTAGTATAGATCTCGGCAGGAGAAACACTGAAGCTTTCTTT
-,TRBV25-1,TRBJ2-7,-,CASSSQLSLNYEQYF,TGTGCCAGCAGTAGTCAGCTAAGCCTGAACTACGAGCAGTACTTC
once,TRBV6-1,TRBJ2-7,-,CASSWGASYEQYF,TGTGCCAGCAGTTGGGGAGCCTCCTACGAGCAGTACTTC
-,TRBV9,TRBJ2-1,-,CASSGRSTRDEQFF,TGTGCCAGCAGCGGTAGATCGACTAGGGATGAGCAGTTCTTC
once,TRBV28,TRBJ1-1,TRBD1,CASSLRTGWTEAFF,TGTGCCAGCAGTTTACGGACAGGGTGGACTGAAGCTTTCTTT